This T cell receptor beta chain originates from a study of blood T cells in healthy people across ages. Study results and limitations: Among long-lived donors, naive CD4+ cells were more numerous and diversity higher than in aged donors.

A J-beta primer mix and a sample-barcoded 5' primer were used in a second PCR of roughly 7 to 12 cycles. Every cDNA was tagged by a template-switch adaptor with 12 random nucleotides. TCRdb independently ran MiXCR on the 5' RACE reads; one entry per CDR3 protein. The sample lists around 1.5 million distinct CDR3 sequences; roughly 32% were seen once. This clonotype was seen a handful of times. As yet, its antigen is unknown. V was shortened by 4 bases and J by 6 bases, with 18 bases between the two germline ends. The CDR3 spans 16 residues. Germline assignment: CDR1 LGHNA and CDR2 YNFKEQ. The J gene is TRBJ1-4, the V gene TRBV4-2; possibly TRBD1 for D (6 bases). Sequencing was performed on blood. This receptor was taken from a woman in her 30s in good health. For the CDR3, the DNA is TGTGCCAGCAGCCCTAGGCTTGGGGGGCTGGATGAAAAACTGTTTTTT. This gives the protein CASSPRLGGLDEKLFF.